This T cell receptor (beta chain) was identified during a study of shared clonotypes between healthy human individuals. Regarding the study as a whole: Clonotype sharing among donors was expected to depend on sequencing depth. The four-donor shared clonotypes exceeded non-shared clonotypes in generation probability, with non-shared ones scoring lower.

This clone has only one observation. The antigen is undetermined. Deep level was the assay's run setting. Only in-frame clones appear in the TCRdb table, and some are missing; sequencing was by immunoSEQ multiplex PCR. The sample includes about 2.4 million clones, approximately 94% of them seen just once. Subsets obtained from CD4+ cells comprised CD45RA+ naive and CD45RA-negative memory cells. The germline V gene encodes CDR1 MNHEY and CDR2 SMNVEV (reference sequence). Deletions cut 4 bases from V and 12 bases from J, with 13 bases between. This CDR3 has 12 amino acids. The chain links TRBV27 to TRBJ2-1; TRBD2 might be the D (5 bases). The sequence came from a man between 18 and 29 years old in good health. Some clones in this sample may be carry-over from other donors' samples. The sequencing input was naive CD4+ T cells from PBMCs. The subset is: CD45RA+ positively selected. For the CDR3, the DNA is TGTGCCAGCAGTTCCTTATTCGGAGGGCAGTTCTTC. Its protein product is CASSSLFGGQFF.